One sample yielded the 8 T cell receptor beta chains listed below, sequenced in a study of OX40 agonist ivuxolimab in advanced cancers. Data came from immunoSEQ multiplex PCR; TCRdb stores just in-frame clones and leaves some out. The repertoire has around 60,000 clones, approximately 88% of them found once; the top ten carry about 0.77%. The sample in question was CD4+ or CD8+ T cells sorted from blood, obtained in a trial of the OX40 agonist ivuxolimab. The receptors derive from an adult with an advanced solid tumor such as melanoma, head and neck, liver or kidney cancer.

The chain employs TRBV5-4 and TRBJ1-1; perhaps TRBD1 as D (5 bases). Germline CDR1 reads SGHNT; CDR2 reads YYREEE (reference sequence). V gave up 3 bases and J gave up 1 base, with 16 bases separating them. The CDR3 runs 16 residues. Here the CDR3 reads CASSSYRVQGNTEAFF. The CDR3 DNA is TGTGCCAGCAGCTCCTACCGCGTTCAGGGGAACACTGAAGCTTTCTTT. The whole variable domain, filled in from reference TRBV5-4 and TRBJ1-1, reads ETGVTQSPTHLIKTRGQQVTLRCSSQSGHNTVSWYQQALGQGPQFIFQYYREEENGRGNFPPRFSGLQFPNYSSELNVNALELDDSALYLCASSSYRVQGNTEAFFGQGTRLTVV.

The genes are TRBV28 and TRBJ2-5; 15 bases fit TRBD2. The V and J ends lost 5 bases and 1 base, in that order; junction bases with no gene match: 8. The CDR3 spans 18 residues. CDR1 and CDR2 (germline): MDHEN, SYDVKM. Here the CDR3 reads CASSGLGLAGGSQETQYF. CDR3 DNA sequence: TGTGCCAGCAGTGGCCTGGGACTAGCGGGGGGATCCCAAGAGACCCAGTACTTC.

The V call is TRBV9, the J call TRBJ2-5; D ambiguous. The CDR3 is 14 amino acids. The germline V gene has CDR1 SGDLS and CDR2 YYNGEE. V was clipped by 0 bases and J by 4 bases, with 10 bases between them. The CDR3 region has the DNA TGTGCCAGCAGCGTAGCTACAGCTGTAGAGACCCAGTACTTC. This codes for CASSVATAVETQYF.

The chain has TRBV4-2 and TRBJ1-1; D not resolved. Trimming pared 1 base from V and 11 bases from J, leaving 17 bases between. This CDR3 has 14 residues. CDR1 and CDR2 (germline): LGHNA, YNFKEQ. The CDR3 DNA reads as TGTGCCAGCAGCCAAGCATCCATACAAGGGCGGGCTTTCTTT. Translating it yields CASSQASIQGRAFF.

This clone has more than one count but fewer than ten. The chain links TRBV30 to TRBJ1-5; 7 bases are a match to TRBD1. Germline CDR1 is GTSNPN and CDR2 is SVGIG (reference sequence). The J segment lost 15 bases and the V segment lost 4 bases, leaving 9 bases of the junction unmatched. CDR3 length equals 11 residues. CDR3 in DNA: TGTGCCTGGAACAGGGGCCCCTATTGGCATTTT. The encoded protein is CAWNRGPYWHF.

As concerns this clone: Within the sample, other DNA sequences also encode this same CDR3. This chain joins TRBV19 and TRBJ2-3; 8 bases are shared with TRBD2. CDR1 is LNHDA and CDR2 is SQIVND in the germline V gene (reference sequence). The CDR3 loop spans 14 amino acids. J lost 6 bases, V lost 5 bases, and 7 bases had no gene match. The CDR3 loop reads CASSHGRGADTQYF. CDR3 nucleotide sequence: TGTGCCAGTAGTCACGGGAGGGGAGCCGATACGCAGTATTTT.

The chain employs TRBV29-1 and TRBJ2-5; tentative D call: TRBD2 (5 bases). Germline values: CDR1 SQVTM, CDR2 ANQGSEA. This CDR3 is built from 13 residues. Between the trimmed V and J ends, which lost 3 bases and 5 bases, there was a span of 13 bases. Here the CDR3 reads CSVDLVAGETQYF. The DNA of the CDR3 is TGCAGCGTTGATCTGGTCGCGGGTGAGACCCAGTACTTC.

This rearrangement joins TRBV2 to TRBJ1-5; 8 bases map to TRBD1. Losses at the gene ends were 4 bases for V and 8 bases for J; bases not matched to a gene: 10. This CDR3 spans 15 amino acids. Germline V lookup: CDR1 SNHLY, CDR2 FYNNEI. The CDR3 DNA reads TGTGCCAGCAGTGTCACAGGGGGAAACGTGGAGCCCCAGCATTTT. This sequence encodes CASSVTGGNVEPQHF.